A selection of T cell receptor beta chains follows, all from one sample in a study of T-cell reconstitution after alpha-beta-depleted transplantation in children. TCRdb re-analysed the PCR reads in MiXCR, keeping a single row per CDR3 protein. The table records almost 500,000 distinct CDR3 sequences, roughly an eighth of them present only once. The specimen was PBMCs from the stem cell graft donor, collected from the stem cell graft. The receptors were gathered from a human donor who donated a stem cell graft to a child with combined immunodeficiency. Both conserved end residues are part of each CDR3. The D gene is left open where the match is weak. Only part of the rows carry a size: once, few, many, or a class if the clone is expanded.

d_call: NA; j_call: TRBJ2-1; v_call: TRBV6-5; cdr3_length: 15; clone_size: NA; cdr3_nt: TGTGCCAGCAGGTCCGACCGCCGCCCCTACAATGAGCAGTTCTTC; cdr3_aa: CASRSDRRPYNEQFF
d_call: NA; j_call: TRBJ2-1; v_call: TRBV10-3; cdr3_length: 12; clone_size: NA; cdr3_nt: TGTGCCATCAGTGATATGAACAATGAGCAGTTCTTC; cdr3_aa: CAISDMNNEQFF
d_call: TRBD2; j_call: TRBJ2-1; v_call: TRBV12-3/TRBV12-4; cdr3_length: 16; clone_size: many; cdr3_nt: TGTGCCAGCAGATCCGGAACTAGCGCCATTCCCCATGAGCAGTTCTTC; cdr3_aa: CASRSGTSAIPHEQFF
d_call: NA; j_call: TRBJ1-1; v_call: TRBV20-1; cdr3_length: 11; clone_size: many; cdr3_nt: TGCAGTGCTTCGGCCATTACTGAAGCTTTCTTT; cdr3_aa: CSASAITEAFF
d_call: NA; j_call: TRBJ2-7; v_call: TRBV7-2; cdr3_length: 13; clone_size: many; cdr3_nt: TGTGCCAGCAGCGTCACAGCTCACTACGAGCAGTACTTC; cdr3_aa: CASSVTAHYEQYF
d_call: NA; j_call: TRBJ2-3; v_call: TRBV9; cdr3_length: 14; clone_size: many; cdr3_nt: TGTGCCAGCAGCGTAAGTCCTGCCCTCAATACGCAGTATTTT; cdr3_aa: CASSVSPALNTQYF
d_call: TRBD1; j_call: TRBJ2-7; v_call: TRBV7-9; cdr3_length: 14; clone_size: many; cdr3_nt: TGTGCCAGCAGCACCGGGACAGGGACGGGGGAGCAGTACTTC; cdr3_aa: CASSTGTGTGEQYF
d_call: NA; j_call: TRBJ2-7; v_call: TRBV18; cdr3_length: 12; clone_size: few; cdr3_nt: TGTGCCAGCTCACCGGGCTCTCAGGAGCAGTACTTC; cdr3_aa: CASSPGSQEQYF
d_call: NA; j_call: TRBJ2-7; v_call: TRBV27; cdr3_length: 15; clone_size: NA; cdr3_nt: TGTGCCAGCAGTACTTGGAGCGCCGAGGGCTACGAGCAGTACTTC; cdr3_aa: CASSTWSAEGYEQYF
d_call: NA; j_call: TRBJ2-3; v_call: TRBV9; cdr3_length: 13; clone_size: many; cdr3_nt: TGTGCCAGCAGCGTAGCACTGGCAGATACGCAGTATTTT; cdr3_aa: CASSVALADTQYF
d_call: NA; j_call: TRBJ1-6; v_call: TRBV30; cdr3_length: 15; clone_size: few; cdr3_nt: TGTGCCTGGAGTGTTGGAAGGACCTATAATTCACCCCTCCACTTT; cdr3_aa: CAWSVGRTYNSPLHF
d_call: NA; j_call: TRBJ2-3; v_call: TRBV7-2; cdr3_length: 14; clone_size: many; cdr3_nt: TGTGCCAGCAGCCCGGGAAGGTTCACAGATACGCAGTATTTT; cdr3_aa: CASSPGRFTDTQYF
d_call: NA; j_call: TRBJ2-5; v_call: TRBV5-1; cdr3_length: 16; clone_size: few; cdr3_nt: TGCGCCAGCAGCTACCTACAGGTCGGGAAGCCAGAGACCCAGTACTTC; cdr3_aa: CASSYLQVGKPETQYF
d_call: TRBD1; j_call: TRBJ2-1; v_call: TRBV20-1; cdr3_length: 13; clone_size: many; cdr3_nt: TGCAGTGCTAGTCGGGACAGATACAATGAGCAGTTCTTC; cdr3_aa: CSASRDRYNEQFF
d_call: TRBD2; j_call: TRBJ2-2; v_call: TRBV5-6; cdr3_length: 16; clone_size: many; cdr3_nt: TGTGCCAGCAGCTTGCTTAGCGGGAGTAACACCGGGGAGCTGTTTTTT; cdr3_aa: CASSLLSGSNTGELFF
d_call: NA; j_call: TRBJ2-7; v_call: TRBV12-3/TRBV12-4; cdr3_length: 14; clone_size: few; cdr3_nt: TGTGCCAGCAGTTTAGTGGAGGGGAACTACGAGCAGTACTTC; cdr3_aa: CASSLVEGNYEQYF
d_call: NA; j_call: TRBJ2-1; v_call: TRBV6-5; cdr3_length: 15; clone_size: NA; cdr3_nt: TGTGCCAGCAGAGCCGGGGCAGGAATAGGGAATGAGCAGTTCTTC; cdr3_aa: CASRAGAGIGNEQFF
d_call: TRBD1; j_call: TRBJ2-1; v_call: TRBV4-1; cdr3_length: 15; clone_size: NA; cdr3_nt: TGCGCCAGCAGCCACGGGACAGGGGCGCGGAATGAGCAGTTCTTC; cdr3_aa: CASSHGTGARNEQFF
d_call: TRBD2; j_call: TRBJ2-1; v_call: TRBV9; cdr3_length: 15; clone_size: NA; cdr3_nt: TGTGCCAGCAGCGTAGGGGGACTAGCGCTCAATGAGCAGTTCTTC; cdr3_aa: CASSVGGLALNEQFF
d_call: NA; j_call: TRBJ1-1; v_call: TRBV11-2; cdr3_length: 17; clone_size: many; cdr3_nt: TGTGCCAGCAGCTTGTGGGACGGGAATCCAAGAGGTACTGAAGCTTTCTTT; cdr3_aa: CASSLWDGNPRGTEAFF
d_call: NA; j_call: TRBJ2-3; v_call: TRBV4-3; cdr3_length: 18; clone_size: few; cdr3_nt: TGCGCCAGCAGCCAAGGTCGTTATCCGGGACAACCACCAGATACGCAGTATTTT; cdr3_aa: CASSQGRYPGQPPDTQYF
d_call: NA; j_call: TRBJ2-3; v_call: TRBV6-5; cdr3_length: 14; clone_size: NA; cdr3_nt: TGTGCCAGCAGTTACCACGGGACCGCAGATACGCAGTATTTT; cdr3_aa: CASSYHGTADTQYF
d_call: TRBD1; j_call: TRBJ2-1; v_call: TRBV24-1; cdr3_length: 15; clone_size: many; cdr3_nt: TGTGCCACCAGTGATTACGGGACAGCTTACAATGAGCAGTTCTTC; cdr3_aa: CATSDYGTAYNEQFF
d_call: TRBD2; j_call: TRBJ2-5; v_call: TRBV12-3/TRBV12-4; cdr3_length: 15; clone_size: few; cdr3_nt: TGTGCCAGCAACTCGCGGGACTACCCCCAAGAGACCCAGTACTTC; cdr3_aa: CASNSRDYPQETQYF
d_call: NA; j_call: TRBJ2-1; v_call: TRBV15; cdr3_length: 16; clone_size: few; cdr3_nt: TGTGCCACCAGCACCGGCCGAAGGATGTCCTACAATGAGCAGTTCTTC; cdr3_aa: CATSTGRRMSYNEQFF
d_call: TRBD2; j_call: TRBJ2-1; v_call: TRBV9; cdr3_length: 15; clone_size: NA; cdr3_nt: TGTGCCAGCAGCGTAGGGCGGGGGGGTTACAATGAGCAGTTCTTC; cdr3_aa: CASSVGRGGYNEQFF
d_call: NA; j_call: TRBJ2-3; v_call: TRBV4-3; cdr3_length: 15; clone_size: few; cdr3_nt: TGCGCCAGCAGCCACGGGACAAGCCTCACAGATACGCAGTATTTT; cdr3_aa: CASSHGTSLTDTQYF
d_call: TRBD1; j_call: TRBJ1-1; v_call: TRBV6-2/TRBV6-3; cdr3_length: 15; clone_size: NA; cdr3_nt: TGTGCCAGCAGTAGGGGGCCGGACAGGAACACTGAAGCTTTCTTT; cdr3_aa: CASSRGPDRNTEAFF
d_call: NA; j_call: TRBJ1-2; v_call: TRBV20-1; cdr3_length: 12; clone_size: many; cdr3_nt: TGCAGTGCCGACCCCGTGGGCTATGGCTACACCTTC; cdr3_aa: CSADPVGYGYTF
d_call: TRBD2; j_call: TRBJ2-1; v_call: TRBV3-1; cdr3_length: 16; clone_size: many; cdr3_nt: TGTGCCAGCAGCCAAACACTAGCGGGGGGCTACAATGAGCAGTTCTTC; cdr3_aa: CASSQTLAGGYNEQFF
d_call: NA; j_call: TRBJ2-7; v_call: TRBV7-2; cdr3_length: 15; clone_size: few; cdr3_nt: TGTGCCAGCAGCTTGATCGGGACCGGGAAATACGAGCAGTACTTC; cdr3_aa: CASSLIGTGKYEQYF
d_call: TRBD1; j_call: TRBJ1-1; v_call: TRBV5-1; cdr3_length: 13; clone_size: NA; cdr3_nt: TGCGCCAGCAAATATCAGGGGGCCACTGAAGCTTTCTTT; cdr3_aa: CASKYQGATEAFF
d_call: NA; j_call: TRBJ1-4; v_call: TRBV7-2; cdr3_length: 15; clone_size: NA; cdr3_nt: TGTGCCAGCAGCTACCAGACAACAACTAATGAAAAACTGTTTTTT; cdr3_aa: CASSYQTTTNEKLFF
d_call: NA; j_call: TRBJ2-5; v_call: TRBV7-2; cdr3_length: 15; clone_size: few; cdr3_nt: TGTGCCAGCAGCATCAGGGGGGGCAGTCAAGAGACCCAGTACTTC; cdr3_aa: CASSIRGGSQETQYF
d_call: TRBD1; j_call: TRBJ2-6; v_call: TRBV2; cdr3_length: 17; clone_size: NA; cdr3_nt: TGTGCCAGCGCTCCCGGGACAGGAGTCACTGGGGCCAACGTCCTGACTTTC; cdr3_aa: CASAPGTGVTGANVLTF
d_call: TRBD2; j_call: TRBJ2-5; v_call: TRBV7-9; cdr3_length: 16; clone_size: few; cdr3_nt: TGTGCCAGCAGCGGGGGGGGACGGCAGTACCAAGAGACCCAGTACTTC; cdr3_aa: CASSGGGRQYQETQYF
d_call: NA; j_call: TRBJ2-2; v_call: TRBV4-3; cdr3_length: 13; clone_size: many; cdr3_nt: TGTGCCAGCAGCTCAAGGAACACCGGGGAGCTGTTTTTT; cdr3_aa: CASSSRNTGELFF
d_call: NA; j_call: TRBJ1-6; v_call: TRBV9; cdr3_length: 12; clone_size: NA; cdr3_nt: TGTGCCAGCAGCGTAGTGGACGGACCCCTCCACTTT; cdr3_aa: CASSVVDGPLHF
d_call: NA; j_call: TRBJ2-7; v_call: TRBV18; cdr3_length: 15; clone_size: many; cdr3_nt: TGTGCCAGCTCACCGCGGCCATCCTCCTCCTACGAGCAGTACTTC; cdr3_aa: CASSPRPSSSYEQYF
d_call: TRBD1; j_call: TRBJ2-7; v_call: TRBV27; cdr3_length: 13; clone_size: many; cdr3_nt: TGTGCCAGCGGACAGGGTAGCTCCTACGAGCAGTACTTC; cdr3_aa: CASGQGSSYEQYF
d_call: NA; j_call: TRBJ2-5; v_call: TRBV29-1; cdr3_length: 13; clone_size: many; cdr3_nt: TGCAGCGTTGAAGGTCCAGGGCCAGAGACCCAGTACTTC; cdr3_aa: CSVEGPGPETQYF
d_call: TRBD1; j_call: TRBJ2-7; v_call: TRBV4-1; cdr3_length: 14; clone_size: many; cdr3_nt: TGCGCCAGCAGCTCCGGGACAGGGGGCTACGAGCAGTACTTC; cdr3_aa: CASSSGTGGYEQYF
d_call: NA; j_call: TRBJ2-2; v_call: TRBV18; cdr3_length: 16; clone_size: NA; cdr3_nt: TGTGCCAGCCAGATTGGGGCAGATCCGAACACCGGGGAGCTGTTTTTT; cdr3_aa: CASQIGADPNTGELFF
d_call: NA; j_call: TRBJ2-3; v_call: TRBV4-2; cdr3_length: 19; clone_size: many; cdr3_nt: TGTGCCAGCAGCCAAGATTGGGGGGGGGCAGGGGTAGGAGCAGATACGCAGTATTTT; cdr3_aa: CASSQDWGGAGVGADTQYF